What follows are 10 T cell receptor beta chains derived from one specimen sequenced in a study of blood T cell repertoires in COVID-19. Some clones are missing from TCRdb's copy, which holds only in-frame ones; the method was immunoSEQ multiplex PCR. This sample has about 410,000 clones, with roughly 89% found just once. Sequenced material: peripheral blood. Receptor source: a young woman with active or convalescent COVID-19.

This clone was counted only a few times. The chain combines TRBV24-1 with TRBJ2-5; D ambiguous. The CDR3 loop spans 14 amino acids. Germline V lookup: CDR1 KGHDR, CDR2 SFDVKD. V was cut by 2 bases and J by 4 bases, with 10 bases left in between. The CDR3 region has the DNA TGTGCCACCAGTGATTCTAGAATTGGAGAGACCCAGTACTTC. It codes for CATSDSRIGETQYF.

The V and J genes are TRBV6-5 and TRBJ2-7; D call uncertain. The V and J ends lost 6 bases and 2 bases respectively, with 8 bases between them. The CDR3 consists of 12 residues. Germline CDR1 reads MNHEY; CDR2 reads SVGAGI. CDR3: CASRSHTYEQYF. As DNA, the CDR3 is TGTGCCAGCAGAAGTCACACCTACGAGCAGTACTTC.

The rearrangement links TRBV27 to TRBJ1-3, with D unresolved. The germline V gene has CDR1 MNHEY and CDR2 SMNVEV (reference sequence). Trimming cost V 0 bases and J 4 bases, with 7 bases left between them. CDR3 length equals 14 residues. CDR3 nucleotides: TGTGCCAGCAGTTTATCTTACATCGGAAACACCATATATTTT. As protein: CASSLSYIGNTIYF.

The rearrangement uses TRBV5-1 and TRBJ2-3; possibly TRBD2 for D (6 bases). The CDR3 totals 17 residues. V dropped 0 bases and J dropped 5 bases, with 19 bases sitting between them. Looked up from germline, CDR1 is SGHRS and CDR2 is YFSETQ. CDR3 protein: CASSLESAGLIGDTQYF. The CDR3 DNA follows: TGCGCCAGCAGCTTGGAATCAGCGGGTCTCATAGGAGATACGCAGTATTTT.

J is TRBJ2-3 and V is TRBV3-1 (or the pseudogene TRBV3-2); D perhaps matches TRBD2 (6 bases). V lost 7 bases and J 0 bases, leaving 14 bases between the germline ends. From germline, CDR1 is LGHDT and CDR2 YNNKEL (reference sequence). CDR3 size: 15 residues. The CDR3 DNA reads TGTGCCAGCAACCACCTAGCGTCTAGCACAGATACGCAGTATTTT. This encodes CASNHLASSTDTQYF.

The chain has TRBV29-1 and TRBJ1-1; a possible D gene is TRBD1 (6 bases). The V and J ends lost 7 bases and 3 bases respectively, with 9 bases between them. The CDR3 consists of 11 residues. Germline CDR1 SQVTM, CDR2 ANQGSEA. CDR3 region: CSGEGDTEAFF. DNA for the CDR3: TGCAGCGGGGAGGGGGACACTGAAGCTTTCTTT.

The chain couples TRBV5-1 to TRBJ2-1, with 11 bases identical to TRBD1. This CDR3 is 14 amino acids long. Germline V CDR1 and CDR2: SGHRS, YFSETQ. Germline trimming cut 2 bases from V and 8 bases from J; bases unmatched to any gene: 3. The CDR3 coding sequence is TGCGCCAGCAGCTTTGGACAGGGGGCTGATGAGCAGTTCTTC. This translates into CASSFGQGADEQFF.

CDR3 loop: CASSGDRISYNEQFF. The CDR3 nucleotides read TGCGCCAGCAGCGGGGACAGGATCTCCTACAATGAGCAGTTCTTC. The chain has TRBV5-1 and TRBJ2-1; TRBD1 agrees at 8 bases. There are 15 residues in the CDR3. Germline V gene data show CDR1 as SGHRS and CDR2 as YFSETQ. The ends lost 4 bases at V and 0 bases at J; junction bases unmatched: 3.

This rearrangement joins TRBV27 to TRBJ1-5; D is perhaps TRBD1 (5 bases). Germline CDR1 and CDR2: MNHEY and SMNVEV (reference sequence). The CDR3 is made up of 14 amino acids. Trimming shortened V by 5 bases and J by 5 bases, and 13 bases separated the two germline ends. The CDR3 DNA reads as TGTGCCAGCAGTCCATCATGGGGGGATCAGCCCCAGCATTTT. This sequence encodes CASSPSWGDQPQHF.

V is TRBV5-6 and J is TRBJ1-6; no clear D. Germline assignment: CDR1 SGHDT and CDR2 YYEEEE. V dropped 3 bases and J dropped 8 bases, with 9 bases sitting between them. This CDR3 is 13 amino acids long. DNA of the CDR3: TGTGCCAGCAGCTCCGAGCCGGATTCACCCCTCCACTTT. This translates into CASSSEPDSPLHF.